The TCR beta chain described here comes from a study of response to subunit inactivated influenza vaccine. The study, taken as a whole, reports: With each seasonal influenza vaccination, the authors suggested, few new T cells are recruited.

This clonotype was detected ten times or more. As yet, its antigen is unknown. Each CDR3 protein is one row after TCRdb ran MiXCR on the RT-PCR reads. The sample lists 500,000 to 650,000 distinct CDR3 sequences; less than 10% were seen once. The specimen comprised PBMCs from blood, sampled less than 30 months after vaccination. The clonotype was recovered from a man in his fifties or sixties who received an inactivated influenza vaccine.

CDR3 sequence: CASSRISDTQYF. The CDR3 nucleotides are TGTGCCAGCAGCCGGATCTCGGATACGCAGTATTTT. The J gene is TRBJ2-3, the V gene TRBV7-9, with unresolved D. Germline V gives CDR1 SEHNR, CDR2 FQNEAQ (reference sequence). Trimming cost V 5 bases and J 6 bases, with 9 bases left between them. This CDR3 spans 12 amino acids.